The rows below give T cell receptor beta chains drawn from one sample of a study of T cell responses to AZD1222 COVID-19 vaccine. Measured with immunoSEQ multiplex PCR; TCRdb has only the in-frame clones, and not every one. The sample consists of some 120,000 clones, around 90% of them appearing once. This sample comprised peripheral blood, obtained on day 0 of AZD1222 vaccination. Source of these receptors: an adult in good health. The CDR3 runs from the conserved cysteine through the conserved F or W. D genes are given only for firm matches. Some rows mark clone size as missing; the rest say once, few, many or name a class of expanded clone.

j_call d_call clone_size v_call cdr3_aa
TRBJ1-5 - once TRBV4-1 CASSQDPPQQNQPQHF
TRBJ1-1 - - TRBV19 CASSIVVGPEAFF
TRBJ1-4 TRBD1 - TRBV7-9 CASSPGTGVGEKLFF
TRBJ2-7 TRBD2 - TRBV11-2 CASSLLRTGGLAGSYEQYF
TRBJ2-2 - - TRBV3-1/TRBV3-2 CASSQGGLDGELFF
TRBJ1-2 TRBD1 - TRBV5-1 CASSRTGGPVYGYTF
TRBJ1-2 TRBD1 - TRBV6-5 CAADRDRPNYGYTF
TRBJ1-5 - - TRBV5-8 CASSSPSDNQPQHF
TRBJ1-3 - few TRBV4-3 CASSLRPSSGSGNTIYF
TRBJ2-5 TRBD1 - TRBV19 CASSPVTGDLETQYF
TRBJ1-3 - - TRBV28 CASSLRVSGNTIYF
TRBJ2-2 - - TRBV29-1 CSVQRTENTGELFF
TRBJ2-2 TRBD1 few TRBV5-1 CASSSITGGHTGELFF
TRBJ1-1 - - TRBV19 CASTPRGGPMNTEAFF
TRBJ2-4 TRBD1 - TRBV15 CATSRDTGQNIQYF
TRBJ1-2 - - TRBV18 CASSPPSGQRADYTF
TRBJ1-1 - once TRBV9 CASSVDSGFTEAFF
TRBJ2-7 - - TRBV7-2 CASSLMSPEQYF
TRBJ2-7 - once TRBV10-3 CAITPQRATYEQYF
TRBJ2-1 TRBD2 - TRBV5-6 CASSPLTSGENEQFF
TRBJ1-1 - - TRBV13 CASSIDFNTEAFF
TRBJ1-1 - - TRBV5-6 CASSLNKQAFF
TRBJ2-1 - - TRBV7-6 CASSSLGRGEINEQFF
TRBJ1-5 - - TRBV27 CASSLFGQIGSNQPQHF
TRBJ1-6 TRBD1 - TRBV7-2 CASSLRPGGNSPLHF
TRBJ2-7 - few TRBV6-5 CASSYSRSQGNYEQYF
TRBJ1-6 - once TRBV7-9 CASSAFTGRHSPLHF
TRBJ2-2 TRBD1 - TRBV28 CASKTGGYNTGELFF
TRBJ2-1 TRBD2 few TRBV12-5 CASGLTGGNEQFF
TRBJ2-7 TRBD1 - TRBV29-1 CSVEGRGQVAYEQYF